This T cell receptor (beta chain) came from a study of blood T cell repertoires in COVID-19. Looking at the study overall: T cells, B-cell-depleted T cells, or PBMCs supplied cDNA or gDNA.

Original processing methods: Cell counts per sample came from amplifying reference gene primers. Repertoires were generated with immunoSEQ multiplex PCR, while TCRdb's copy carries only in-frame clones and drops some. D and trimming come from the DNA, and the V and J calls and clone size come from that table. The data show a few hundred thousand clones, with 84% seen just once and more than 9% held by the top ten. The length of the CDR3 is 15 residues. Germline V gives CDR1 SGHRS, CDR2 YFSETQ. V dropped 4 bases and J dropped 3; count of bases not matched to a gene: 7. The gene calls are TRBV5-1 and TRBJ1-5; 7 nucleotides align to TRBD1. The sequence came from a man aged 45-60 years with active or convalescent COVID-19. The sequencing sample was made of peripheral blood. CDR3 protein: CASSPTGFNNQPQHF. CDR3 DNA: TGCGCCAGCAGCCCGACAGGGTTTAACAATCAGCCCCAGCATTTT.